These T cell receptor beta chains were read from a single sample in a study of STAT5B mutations in CD4+ large granular lymphocyte leukemia. Method: immunoSEQ multiplex PCR; TCRdb's copy keeps in-frame clones and lacks some. This table holds tens of thousands of clones, about four fifths found once. The sample was CD4+ T cells from blood buffy coats. These receptors all stem from a human donor in good health. The CDR3 runs from the conserved cysteine through the conserved F or W. The D gene is left open where the match is weak. Expanded clones are given a class, and other clones once, few, many or no size at all.

D gene: -; J gene: TRBJ2-7; V gene: TRBV10-3; clone size: -; CDR3 DNA: TGTGCCATCAGTGAGTCGAGGAACAACCTCGGGGGCGAGCAGTACTTC; CDR3 protein: CAISESRNNLGGEQYF
D gene: -; J gene: TRBJ1-1; V gene: TRBV30; clone size: -; CDR3 DNA: TGTGCCTGGAGTGATTTTGGCACTGAAGCTTTCTTT; CDR3 protein: CAWSDFGTEAFF
D gene: -; J gene: TRBJ1-1; V gene: TRBV19; clone size: few; CDR3 DNA: TGTGCCAGTAGTAAGGGGTTTAACACTGAAGCTTTCTTT; CDR3 protein: CASSKGFNTEAFF
D gene: -; J gene: TRBJ2-7; V gene: TRBV2; clone size: -; CDR3 DNA: TGTGCCAGCCATACTTGGGGTACGCCCGAGCAGTACTTC; CDR3 protein: CASHTWGTPEQYF
D gene: TRBD1; J gene: TRBJ2-3; V gene: TRBV29-1; clone size: -; CDR3 DNA: TGCAGCGTTCCTGTTACAGGGGGGAAAGGGACAGATACGCAGTATTTT; CDR3 protein: CSVPVTGGKGTDTQYF
D gene: -; J gene: TRBJ1-1; V gene: TRBV11-2; clone size: -; CDR3 DNA: TGTGCCAGCAGGCACAAAACGACGAACACTGAAGCTTTCTTT; CDR3 protein: CASRHKTTNTEAFF
D gene: -; J gene: TRBJ1-1; V gene: TRBV15; clone size: -; CDR3 DNA: TGTGCCACCAGCAGAGATAAAGGGAACACTGAAGCTTTCTTT; CDR3 protein: CATSRDKGNTEAFF
D gene: -; J gene: TRBJ2-1; V gene: TRBV9; clone size: -; CDR3 DNA: TGTGCCAGCAGCGTACTTGGCTCCTACAATGAGCAGTTCTTC; CDR3 protein: CASSVLGSYNEQFF
D gene: -; J gene: TRBJ1-1; V gene: TRBV27; clone size: -; CDR3 DNA: TGTGCCAGCAGTTTCTATGGGTTCGTCGGCAGGGCTCGGGGTACTGAAGCTTTCTTT; CDR3 protein: CASSFYGFVGRARGTEAFF
D gene: -; J gene: TRBJ1-4; V gene: TRBV7-6; clone size: -; CDR3 DNA: TGTGCCAGCAGCCCCCGGGGCCCATTGCGTGAAAAACTGTTTTTT; CDR3 protein: CASSPRGPLREKLFF
D gene: -; J gene: TRBJ2-5; V gene: TRBV5-4; clone size: -; CDR3 DNA: TGTGCCAGCAGCTTTAGTGGGACTGCGGAGACCCAGTACTTC; CDR3 protein: CASSFSGTAETQYF
D gene: TRBD1; J gene: TRBJ1-1; V gene: TRBV5-7; clone size: -; CDR3 DNA: TGTGCCAGCAGCTGGACAGGGCGGACTGAAGCTTTCTTT; CDR3 protein: CASSWTGRTEAFF
D gene: -; J gene: TRBJ2-7; V gene: TRBV18; clone size: once; CDR3 DNA: TGTGCCAGCTCCCTTGACTTTAGGCGCGAGCAGTACTTC; CDR3 protein: CASSLDFRREQYF
D gene: -; J gene: TRBJ1-3; V gene: TRBV30; clone size: -; CDR3 DNA: TGTGCCTGGAGCCTAGGACGGAGCTCTGGAAACACCATATATTTT; CDR3 protein: CAWSLGRSSGNTIYF
D gene: -; J gene: TRBJ2-5; V gene: TRBV6-1; clone size: -; CDR3 DNA: TGTGCCAGCAGTGTAGAGGGTGCTGGCGGAGAGACCCAGTACTTC; CDR3 protein: CASSVEGAGGETQYF
D gene: TRBD1; J gene: TRBJ2-3; V gene: TRBV29-1; clone size: -; CDR3 DNA: TGCAGCGTCGGATGGACAGGGACAGATACGCAGTATTTT; CDR3 protein: CSVGWTGTDTQYF
D gene: -; J gene: TRBJ2-1; V gene: TRBV30; clone size: -; CDR3 DNA: TGTGCCTGGAGCGGGACGTGGTCCAATGAGCAGTTCTTC; CDR3 protein: CAWSGTWSNEQFF
D gene: TRBD2; J gene: TRBJ2-7; V gene: TRBV10-3; clone size: -; CDR3 DNA: TGTGCCATCAGGGGGACTAGCGGGAGAGGCGAGCAGTACTTC; CDR3 protein: CAIRGTSGRGEQYF
D gene: TRBD1; J gene: TRBJ2-7; V gene: TRBV27; clone size: -; CDR3 DNA: TGTGCCAGCAGTTTCTCCAGGGGGCCCTCCTACGAGCAGTACTTC; CDR3 protein: CASSFSRGPSYEQYF
D gene: TRBD1; J gene: TRBJ2-7; V gene: TRBV5-1; clone size: once; CDR3 DNA: TGCGCCAGCAGCCCGGGACAGGGGGCGTGGGAGCAGTACTTC; CDR3 protein: CASSPGQGAWEQYF
D gene: TRBD2; J gene: TRBJ2-3; V gene: TRBV10-1; clone size: -; CDR3 DNA: TGCGCCAGCAGTGAAGGGAGGGCAGGTGGTTTGGATACGCAGTATTTT; CDR3 protein: CASSEGRAGGLDTQYF
D gene: -; J gene: TRBJ2-5; V gene: TRBV11-2; clone size: -; CDR3 DNA: TGTGCCAGCAGCCCCGAAGGGCGGAGTCAAGAGACCCAGTACTTC; CDR3 protein: CASSPEGRSQETQYF
D gene: -; J gene: TRBJ2-7; V gene: TRBV6-5; clone size: -; CDR3 DNA: TGTGCCAGCAGCAAGGGGGGGATTTCCTACGAGCAGTACTTC; CDR3 protein: CASSKGGISYEQYF
D gene: -; J gene: TRBJ1-2; V gene: TRBV9; clone size: few; CDR3 DNA: TGTGCCAGCAGCGTAGCGGGAGGGACGGGCTATGGCTACACCTTC; CDR3 protein: CASSVAGGTGYGYTF
D gene: -; J gene: TRBJ2-3; V gene: TRBV29-1; clone size: -; CDR3 DNA: TGCAGCGTTGTACTACAGGGTCTTAGCACAGATACGCAGTATTTT; CDR3 protein: CSVVLQGLSTDTQYF
D gene: TRBD2; J gene: TRBJ2-3; V gene: TRBV10-1; clone size: -; CDR3 DNA: TGCGCCAGCAGTGAGTCGGCGGGAGTCCCAGATACGCAGTATTTT; CDR3 protein: CASSESAGVPDTQYF
D gene: -; J gene: TRBJ2-7; V gene: TRBV28; clone size: -; CDR3 DNA: TGTGCCAGCACCTCTCCACAGGGACTATACGAGCAGTACTTC; CDR3 protein: CASTSPQGLYEQYF
D gene: -; J gene: TRBJ1-2; V gene: TRBV30; clone size: -; CDR3 DNA: TGTGCCTGGAGAGGGACGGACCGCTATGGCTACACCTTC; CDR3 protein: CAWRGTDRYGYTF
D gene: -; J gene: TRBJ1-3; V gene: TRBV6-5; clone size: -; CDR3 DNA: TGTGCCAGCAGTTACTCCGAGGGTTCTGGAAACACCATATATTTT; CDR3 protein: CASSYSEGSGNTIYF
D gene: -; J gene: TRBJ2-2; V gene: TRBV5-4; clone size: once; CDR3 DNA: TGTGCCAGCAGCGTGGGGGTAGGGGAGCTGTTTTTT; CDR3 protein: CASSVGVGELFF
D gene: -; J gene: TRBJ2-1; V gene: TRBV28; clone size: -; CDR3 DNA: TGTGCCAGCAGTTCCCCTGTGGGGGCAGAAGAGCAGTTCTTC; CDR3 protein: CASSSPVGAEEQFF
D gene: TRBD2; J gene: TRBJ2-5; V gene: TRBV6-5; clone size: -; CDR3 DNA: TGTGCCAGCAGTACCGGGACTATCAGGGAGACCCAGTACTTC; CDR3 protein: CASSTGTIRETQYF
D gene: -; J gene: TRBJ1-1; V gene: TRBV25-1; clone size: once; CDR3 DNA: TGTGCCAGCAATCCACCAGGGAGGGATACTGAAGCTTTCTTT; CDR3 protein: CASNPPGRDTEAFF
D gene: TRBD1; J gene: TRBJ2-3; V gene: TRBV10-1; clone size: -; CDR3 DNA: TGCGCCAGCAGTGGAAAACCGGGACAGAACACAGATACGCAGTATTTT; CDR3 protein: CASSGKPGQNTDTQYF
D gene: -; J gene: TRBJ2-3; V gene: TRBV2; clone size: -; CDR3 DNA: TGTGCCAGCAGTGGGGAACCGGGACACTACACAGATACGCAGTATTTT; CDR3 protein: CASSGEPGHYTDTQYF
D gene: -; J gene: TRBJ1-1; V gene: TRBV5-1; clone size: -; CDR3 DNA: TGCGCCAGCAGCTGGGGGGACGACACTGAAGCTTTCTTT; CDR3 protein: CASSWGDDTEAFF
D gene: -; J gene: TRBJ2-1; V gene: TRBV10-3; clone size: -; CDR3 DNA: TGTGCCATCAGTGTAAGGGGGGATCCATTGAAGCCTTACAATGAGCAGTTCTTC; CDR3 protein: CAISVRGDPLKPYNEQFF
D gene: TRBD1; J gene: TRBJ2-2; V gene: TRBV7-6; clone size: -; CDR3 DNA: TGTGCCAGCAGCTTAGCAGGGAATGGACAGGGGAACGGGGAGCTGTTTTTT; CDR3 protein: CASSLAGNGQGNGELFF
D gene: TRBD2; J gene: TRBJ2-1; V gene: TRBV5-4; clone size: -; CDR3 DNA: TGTGCCAGCAGCGGCGCGGGGCTAGCGGGGGTCTACAATGAGCAGTTCTTC; CDR3 protein: CASSGAGLAGVYNEQFF
D gene: TRBD2; J gene: TRBJ2-5; V gene: TRBV2; clone size: -; CDR3 DNA: TGTGCCAGCAGCGCTAGCGGGAGGGTGGAGACCCAGTACTTC; CDR3 protein: CASSASGRVETQYF
D gene: TRBD1; J gene: TRBJ2-7; V gene: TRBV7-9; clone size: few; CDR3 DNA: TGTGCCAGCAGCTTTTTCCAGGGGGCATACGAGCAGTACTTC; CDR3 protein: CASSFFQGAYEQYF
D gene: -; J gene: TRBJ2-2; V gene: TRBV30; clone size: -; CDR3 DNA: TGTGCCTGGAGCCGATTCTTAGTAAACACCGGGGAGCTGTTTTTT; CDR3 protein: CAWSRFLVNTGELFF
D gene: -; J gene: TRBJ2-1; V gene: TRBV30; clone size: -; CDR3 DNA: TGTGCCTGGAGTCCCATGTACAATGAGCAGTTCTTC; CDR3 protein: CAWSPMYNEQFF
D gene: -; J gene: TRBJ1-2; V gene: TRBV11-2; clone size: -; CDR3 DNA: TGTGCCAGCAGCCCATTTACCTACTATGGCTACACCTTC; CDR3 protein: CASSPFTYYGYTF
D gene: -; J gene: TRBJ1-2; V gene: TRBV11-2; clone size: -; CDR3 DNA: TGTGCCAGCAGCTTAGGCGGAAGTTATGGCTACACCTTC; CDR3 protein: CASSLGGSYGYTF
D gene: -; J gene: TRBJ2-6; V gene: TRBV5-1; clone size: -; CDR3 DNA: TGCGCCAGCAGCTTGAGGCCTGGGGCCAACGTCCTGACTTTC; CDR3 protein: CASSLRPGANVLTF
D gene: -; J gene: TRBJ1-1; V gene: TRBV5-4; clone size: -; CDR3 DNA: TGTGCCAGCAGCCCCGGACAGATGAACACTGAAGCTTTCTTT; CDR3 protein: CASSPGQMNTEAFF
D gene: TRBD1; J gene: TRBJ2-2; V gene: TRBV11-2; clone size: -; CDR3 DNA: TGTGCCAGCAGCTTAGGACAGGGGGCGGCCGGGGAGCTGTTTTTT; CDR3 protein: CASSLGQGAAGELFF
D gene: TRBD1; J gene: TRBJ2-3; V gene: TRBV27; clone size: -; CDR3 DNA: TGTGCCAGCAGTTGGGGACAGGTTGGCGCAGATACGCAGTATTTT; CDR3 protein: CASSWGQVGADTQYF
D gene: TRBD1; J gene: TRBJ1-3; V gene: TRBV6-5; clone size: -; CDR3 DNA: TGTGCCAGCAGTTACTCGAGGGGGCAAGGAAACACCATATATTTT; CDR3 protein: CASSYSRGQGNTIYF
D gene: TRBD1; J gene: TRBJ1-2; V gene: TRBV5-6; clone size: -; CDR3 DNA: TGTGCCAGCAGCCCTAACAGGGGTTATGGCTACACCTTC; CDR3 protein: CASSPNRGYGYTF
D gene: -; J gene: TRBJ1-4; V gene: TRBV11-3; clone size: once; CDR3 DNA: TGTGCCAGCAGCGGAAGCCAGGGTTTTGAAAAACTGTTTTTT; CDR3 protein: CASSGSQGFEKLFF
D gene: -; J gene: TRBJ2-7; V gene: TRBV5-1; clone size: -; CDR3 DNA: TGCGCCAGCAGCCTGGGGGAGCTGGGCTACGAGCAGTACTTC; CDR3 protein: CASSLGELGYEQYF